This T cell receptor (beta chain) is from a study of blood T cell repertoires in COVID-19. Followed over time, Seattle patients had been enrolled while infection was active. In the source study's methods: The authors estimated nucleated cell counts from reference gene primer amplification. The method was immunoSEQ multiplex PCR; TCRdb's version includes in-frame clones alone and lacks a portion of them. V and J calls plus clone size are reproduced from that table; the DNA served to infer D and trimming. Of some 200,000 clones listed, 83% are singletons. CDR3 size: 17 residues. Trimming cost V 6 bases and J 0 bases; bases outside gene matches: 5. Germline lookup yields CDR1 ENHRY and CDR2 SYGVKD.

This clonotype was sampled from a woman in her 30s with COVID-19, enrolled during active disease. Source material: peripheral blood. The chain couples TRBV10-3 to TRBJ2-6, with 10 bases fitting TRBD1. CDR3 protein: CAISSGTGASGANVLTF. In DNA form, the CDR3 reads TGTGCCATCAGCTCCGGGACAGGGGCCTCTGGGGCCAACGTCCTGACTTTC.